These 4 T cell receptor beta chains share one sample of origin, sequenced in a study of vaccination and CD4 T cells after COVID-19 (dated by TCRdb to 2021 to 2024). The protocol used for the library was PCR. The data were produced on an Illumina iSeq 100. DNA from cultured CD4+ T cells was subjected to TCR sequencing with the Oncomine TCR Beta short-read assay at the Johns Hopkins FTIC core. Using fastp trimming at Q25 and MiXCR clonotype assembly, TCRdb reanalyzed the public sequencing data and kept in-frame beta chains. Each record represents a unique CDR3 protein, reported with the most common genes and DNA among its rows. The sample includes 650 to 950 distinct CDR3 sequences, with more than 10% observed a single time. Clones ranked in the top ten supply approximately 21% of the sample. The treatment or condition label for this specimen denotes: roughly ten-day PBMC culture with coronavirus spike peptide pools or control peptides (ViraFEST assay). CD4+ T cells from unexposed donors were collected before the COVID-19 pandemic (2011-2018).

The antigens these receptors bind are not known. Sequencing was carried out using CD4+ T cells from blood, cultured in vitro. The receptors originated from a human donor in good health.

This clonotype appeared a few times. The chain combines TRBV2 with TRBJ2-1, with unresolved D. Germline CDR1 reads SNHLY; CDR2 reads FYNNEI. Trimming stripped 4 bases from V and 0 bases from J, with 10 bases between. There are 15 residues in the CDR3. The CDR3 sequence is CASSGAPSSYNEQFF. Here the CDR3 DNA reads TGTGCCAGCAGTGGGGCTCCTAGCTCCTACAATGAGCAGTTCTTC.

This clonotype was counted between two and nine times. V gene TRBV11-2 combines with J gene TRBJ2-5; TRBD1 matches at 8 bases. The CDR3 totals 14 residues. The germline gives CDR1 SGHAT, CDR2 FQNNGV. The V segment lost 3 bases and the J segment 4 bases; nucleotides outside the gene matches: 4. In nucleotides, the CDR3 is TGTGCCAGCAGCTTGTCCACAGGGGGAGAGACCCAGTACTTC. Its translation is CASSLSTGGETQYF.

This clonotype is large in the sample. The chain links TRBV20-1 to TRBJ2-5, with 10 nucleotides matching TRBD2. The trim removed 6 bases at V and 5 bases at J, leaving 15 bases unmatched. Germline V gene sequence: CDR1 DFQATT, CDR2 SNEGSKA (reference sequence). The CDR3 covers 16 residues. This CDR3 is CSATPPSGGVQETQYF. For the CDR3, the DNA is TGCAGTGCCACTCCCCCTAGCGGGGGAGTTCAGGAGACCCAGTACTTC.

By frequency in the sample, this clonotype is large. The chain has TRBV20-1 and TRBJ1-2, with TRBD1 as a possible D gene (6 bases). The CDR3 spans 14 residues. Deletions cut 6 bases from V and 2 bases from J, with 16 bases between. Germline lookup yields CDR1 DFQATT and CDR2 SNEGSKA (reference sequence). The CDR3 loop reads CSAQDGGRNYGYTF. The CDR3 region has the DNA TGCAGTGCCCAGGACGGGGGGCGGAACTATGGCTACACCTTC.